Below, one T cell receptor beta chain is given with its context. Which antigen it targets is not known. The input lacks base qualities; no much larger clone sits a single base away. The donors were healthy, HIV-negative adults who had no recently reported acute infections or vaccinations. All donors were Caucasian adults living in Nashville, Tennessee, USA. CD4+ T cells were enriched by magnetic negative selection, after which naive cells were positively selected on CD45RA and the negative fraction was taken as the memory subset. After blood collection by leukapheresis, PBMCs were isolated using Ficoll-Histopaque density gradient centrifugation and then cryopreserved in the vapor phase of liquid nitrogen. Purity and quantity of every magnetically sorted T cell population were checked by analytical flow cytometry. Each sorted fraction had its genomic DNA isolated and then quantified by UV absorbance on a Nanodrop 2000c.

Using the deep immunoSEQ assay, TCR CDR3 regions were amplified from genomic DNA by multiplex PCR. Extracted genomic DNA from each cell subset was distributed evenly across all wells of several immunoSEQ 96-well plates, and each plate was treated as a replicate. For sorted subsets, each replicate PCR was loaded with about 0.2 ug genomic DNA, equivalent to about 30,000 T cell genomes. The purified libraries were quantified using a Qubit 3.0 fluorometer, sized with a Bioanalyzer 2100, and then quantified again using the KAPA Library Quantification kit. Every immunoSEQ 96-well plate was sequenced on a dedicated single-read 150-cycle Illumina NextSeq 550 flow cell. As for the authors' bioinformatics: Because the immunoSEQ output included only junctional sequences and no quality scores, the filtering could not be the same as the filtering used for full-length reads. To assign V/J genes and CDR3, sequences were annotated using PyIR, a Python wrapper for IgBLAST v1.9, with IMGT germline references. Reads were filtered out if the reads had weak V/J assignments (E-value above 1e-6), no CDR3, stop codons, out-of-frame junctions, or ambiguous translated residues. A V3J clonotype was defined by an identical inferred V gene, J gene, and CDR3 amino acid sequence. The percentage overlap between two repertoires was calculated by dividing the number of shared unique clonotypes by the size of the smaller repertoire. Repertoire richness was assessed with RTK rarefaction, the Chao1 estimator, and Recon v2.1 estimates of unobserved clonotypes. OLGA was used to compute generation probabilities for all TCRbeta clonotypes that the gDNA method yielded from several donors. TCRdb provides this immuneACCESS table in a form limited to in-frame rearrangements. Some clones are lacking; in checked studies, under half of them reflect an unresolved V gene, and why the rest are absent is not known. The D gene and trimming were derived from the DNA, and the V and J assignments and clone size from that table. The sample has roughly 1,600,000 clones on record, just under 99% of them singletons. The ten largest clones take up around 0.38% of the sample.

The sample is drawn from a study of shared clonotypes between healthy human individuals (dated by TCRdb to the early 2020s). Background for the entire study: A few men and two women, aged 18 to 49 years, made up the cohort. Leukapheresis yielded between about 0.94 and 10 billion PBMCs per donor. For each donor, CD4 naive and CD4 memory were each run on three plates, CD8 naive on two plates, and CD8 memory on one plate. To estimate repertoire size and how much clonotypes are shared between individuals, the study performed deep sequencing of blood TCR repertoires from about five healthy adults. To increase sequencing depth and limit assay-specific biases, TCR repertoire library preparation and sequencing were carried out by different laboratories using diverse techniques. Study-wide conclusions, independent of this receptor: Based on pairwise subsampling, the degree of clonotype sharing among donors was expected to be affected by sequencing depth. Because the study included only a small number of donors, the genetic and exposure-history diversity represented was limited. Even with the large sequencing depth, rarefaction of the sorted-subset datasets indicated that sequencing was incomplete. Sharing across a few donors was observed for 5% to 6.5% of naive CD4, about 3.2% of naive CD8, roughly 2.4% of memory CD4, and less than 0.45% of memory CD8 clonotypes. Clonotypes shared by all four sorted-subset donors showed higher generation probabilities than non-shared clonotypes. Only blood was sampled, and tissue TCR repertoires likely differ from those in blood. Naive subsets generally had larger estimated clonotype richness than memory subsets.

CDR1 and CDR2 (SGHNT, YYREEE) derive from the germline V gene (reference sequence). Cut back by 1 base and 2 bases, the V and J ends lie 12 bases apart. From the cysteine through the phenylalanine, the CDR3 covers 16 amino acids. Just the 48-base CDR3 DNA is kept, in frame starting at base 1. The sample was naive CD4+ T cells sorted from blood. The cell subset or site label corresponds to: CD45RA+ positively selected. This sequence uses TRBV5-4 and TRBJ2-2; a tentative D match to TRBD1 spans 6 bases. This clonotype originated in a man younger than 45 in good health. The CDR3 sequence is CASSLSGQINTGELFF. The nucleotide sequence reads TGTGCCAGCAGCTTGAGTGGACAGATCAACACCGGGGAGCTGTTTTTT.